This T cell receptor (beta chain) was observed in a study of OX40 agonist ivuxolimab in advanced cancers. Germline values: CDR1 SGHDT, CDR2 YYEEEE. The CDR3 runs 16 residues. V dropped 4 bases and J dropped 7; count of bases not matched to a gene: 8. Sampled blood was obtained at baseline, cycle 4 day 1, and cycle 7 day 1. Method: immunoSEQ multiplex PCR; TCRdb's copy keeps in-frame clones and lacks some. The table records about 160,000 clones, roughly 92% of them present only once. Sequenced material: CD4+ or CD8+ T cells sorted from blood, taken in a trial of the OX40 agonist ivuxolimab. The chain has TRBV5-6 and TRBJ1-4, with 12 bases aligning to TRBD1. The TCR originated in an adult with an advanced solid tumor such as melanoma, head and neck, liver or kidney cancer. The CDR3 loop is CASSLGQGAAGEKLFF. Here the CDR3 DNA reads TGTGCCAGCAGCCTGGGACAGGGGGCAGCCGGTGAAAAACTGTTTTTT.